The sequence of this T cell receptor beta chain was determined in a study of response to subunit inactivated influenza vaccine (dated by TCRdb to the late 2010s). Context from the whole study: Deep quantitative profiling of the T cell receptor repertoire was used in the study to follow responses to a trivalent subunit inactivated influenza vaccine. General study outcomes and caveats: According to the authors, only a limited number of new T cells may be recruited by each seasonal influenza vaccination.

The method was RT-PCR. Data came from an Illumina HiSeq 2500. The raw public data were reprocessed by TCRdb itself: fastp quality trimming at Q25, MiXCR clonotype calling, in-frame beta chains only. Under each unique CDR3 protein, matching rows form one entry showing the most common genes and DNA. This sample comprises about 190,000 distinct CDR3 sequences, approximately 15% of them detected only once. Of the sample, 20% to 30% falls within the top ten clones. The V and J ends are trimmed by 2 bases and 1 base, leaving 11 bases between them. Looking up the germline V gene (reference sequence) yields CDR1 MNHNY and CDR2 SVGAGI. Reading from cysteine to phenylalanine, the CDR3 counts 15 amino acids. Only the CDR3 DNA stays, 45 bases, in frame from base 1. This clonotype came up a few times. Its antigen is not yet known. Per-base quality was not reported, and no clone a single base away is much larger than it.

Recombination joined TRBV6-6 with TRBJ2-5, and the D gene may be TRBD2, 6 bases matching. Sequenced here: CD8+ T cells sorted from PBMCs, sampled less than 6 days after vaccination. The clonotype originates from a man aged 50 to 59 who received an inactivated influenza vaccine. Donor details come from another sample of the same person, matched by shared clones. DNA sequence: TGTGCCAGCAGTTACGGGTTCGGGGGCCAAGAGACCCAGTACTTC. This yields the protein CASSYGFGGQETQYF.